The 32 T cell receptor beta chains below were found in one sample sequenced in a study of OX40 agonist ivuxolimab in advanced cancers. The data were produced by immunoSEQ multiplex PCR, yet TCRdb's version contains in-frame clones alone and is incomplete. The repertoire holds tens of thousands of clones, with roughly 90% as singletons. This specimen consisted of CD4+ or CD8+ T cells sorted from blood, obtained in a trial of the OX40 agonist ivuxolimab. These receptors were taken from an adult with an advanced solid tumor such as melanoma, head and neck, liver or kidney cancer.

The chain recombines TRBV7-9 with TRBJ2-3, with D unresolved. Looked up from germline, CDR1 is SEHNR and CDR2 is FQNEAQ (reference sequence). Trimming cost V 1 base and J 4 bases, with 15 bases left between them. The CDR3 runs 16 residues. Here the CDR3 reads CASSLGRGGWPDTQYF. The CDR3, as DNA: TGTGCCAGCAGCTTAGGACGAGGTGGGTGGCCAGATACGCAGTATTTT.

This clone has just one count. This chain connects TRBV28 to TRBJ1-2; D ambiguous. This CDR3 spans 13 amino acids. The V gene's germline CDR1 is MDHEN and CDR2 SYDVKM. Trimming removed 4 bases at V and 3 bases at J, with 9 bases between. The CDR3 DNA reads as TGTGCCAGCAGTTCCGGGGTCTACTATGGCTACACCTTC. It is translated as CASSSGVYYGYTF.

V is TRBV28 and J is TRBJ2-3; D possibly corresponds to TRBD2 (5 bases). The CDR3 runs 13 residues. Germline V gene sequence: CDR1 MDHEN, CDR2 SYDVKM. V shed 8 bases and J shed 5 bases, with 14 bases lying between them. CDR3 in amino acids: CASVLQRGDTQYF. The CDR3 DNA follows: TGTGCCAGCGTCCTCCAACGGGGAGATACGCAGTATTTT.

This chain uses TRBV5-4 with TRBJ2-3; D is perhaps TRBD1 (5 bases). Between the trimmed V and J ends, which lost 4 bases and 0 bases, there was a span of 15 bases. Germline V gene lookup returns CDR1 SGHNT and CDR2 YYREEE (reference sequence). The CDR3 totals 16 residues. This CDR3 reads CASSNLTGTSTDTQYF. Here the CDR3 DNA reads TGTGCCAGCAGCAATCTTACAGGTACTAGCACAGATACGCAGTATTTT.

The rearrangement uses TRBV7-2 and TRBJ2-2, with TRBD2 matching 13 bases. The CDR3 is 15 residues long. Germline lookup yields CDR1 SGHTA and CDR2 FQGNSA. Trimming at V came to 6 bases and at J to 4 bases, leaving 2 bases not matched to a gene. Here the CDR3 DNA reads TGTGCCAGCAGACTAGCGGGAGGGTCCACCGGGGAGCTGTTTTTT. Protein sequence: CASRLAGGSTGELFF.

The chain is built from TRBV5-3 and TRBJ1-5, with D unresolved. TRBV5-3 is annotated as an ORF whose role is uncertain. The CDR3 has 10 residues. Trimming left V 4 bases short and J 11 bases short, with 7 bases between. DNA for the CDR3: TGTGCCAGAAGCCTCCTGACCCAGCATTTT. Translating gives CARSLLTQHF.

The chain carries TRBV28 and TRBJ2-1, with D maybe TRBD2 (6 bases). The V end was cut by 11 bases, the J end by 5 bases, with 7 bases between. Germline V gene data show CDR1 as MDHEN and CDR2 as SYDVKM. The CDR3 is made up of 10 amino acids. CDR3: CAGGNNEQFF. The CDR3 DNA reads as TGTGCCGGGGGGAACAATGAGCAGTTCTTC.

The V and J genes are TRBV30 and TRBJ2-5; D is perhaps TRBD1 or TRBD2 (6 bases each). The CDR3 has 13 residues. V lost 5 bases and J lost 1, with 11 bases in between. CDR1 and CDR2 (germline): GTSNPN, SVGIG (reference sequence). CDR3 residues: CAWGRTVQETQYF. CDR3 DNA: TGTGCCTGGGGGAGGACAGTCCAAGAGACCCAGTACTTC.

This clone occurred once. The chain links TRBV7-2 to TRBJ1-4; D uncertain. Germline assignment: CDR1 SGHTA and CDR2 FQGNSA. Trimming shortened V by 1 base and J by 2 bases, and 5 bases separated the two germline ends. The CDR3 is 14 amino acids. The CDR3 DNA follows: TGTGCCAGCAGCTTAGAAAGCACTAATGAAAAACTGTTTTTT. Translating gives CASSLESTNEKLFF.

The chain joins TRBV6-5 to TRBJ2-3, with D uncertain. V dropped 9 bases and J dropped 2 bases, with 12 bases sitting between them. The CDR3 is 13 residues long. Germline V lookup: CDR1 MNHEY, CDR2 SVGAGI. CDR3 sequence: CASPSANTDTQYF. The CDR3 DNA is TGTGCCAGTCCTTCGGCAAACACAGATACGCAGTATTTT.

The gene calls are TRBV5-5 and TRBJ2-7; D ambiguous. V was shortened by 0 bases and J by 1 base, with 8 bases between the two germline ends. Per germline, CDR1 SGHKS and CDR2 YYEKEE (reference sequence). This CDR3 region has 14 residues. CDR3 residues: CASSLGLGSYEQYF. The CDR3 nucleotides read TGTGCCAGCAGCTTGGGGCTGGGATCCTACGAGCAGTACTTC.

The chain uses TRBV2 and TRBJ1-5, with TRBD1 as a possible D gene (6 bases). Germline V gene data show CDR1 as SNHLY and CDR2 as FYNNEI. The CDR3 runs to 14 residues. Trimming took 7 bases from V and 3 from J, leaving 13 bases between them. CDR3 amino acids: CASILDRINQPQHF. Here the CDR3 DNA reads TGTGCCAGCATCCTGGACAGAATCAATCAGCCCCAGCATTTT.

The chain recombines TRBV19 with TRBJ2-6, with a possible D match to TRBD2 (6 bases). Looked up from germline, CDR1 is LNHDA and CDR2 is SQIVND (reference sequence). V lost 3 bases, J lost 1 base, and 7 bases lay in between. The CDR3 is 15 residues long. CDR3 sequence: CASSIGGSGANVLTF. CDR3 in DNA: TGTGCCAGTAGTATCGGGGGTTCTGGGGCCAACGTCCTGACTTTC.

The CDR3 DNA is TGTGCCCCCGATGGGGGTGCGGGAAACACCATATATTTT. This translates into CAPDGGAGNTIYF. V and J are TRBV10-3 and TRBJ1-3; a possible D gene is TRBD1 (5 bases). The CDR3 spans 13 residues. Deletions cut 11 bases from V and 4 bases from J, with 15 bases between. Germline assignment: CDR1 ENHRY and CDR2 SYGVKD.

The gene calls are TRBV5-1 and TRBJ2-6, with D perhaps matching TRBD1 (6 bases). The CDR3 loop spans 14 amino acids. Germline CDR1 SGHRS, CDR2 YFSETQ. Deletions cut 8 bases from V and 1 base from J, with 10 bases between. Here the CDR3 reads CASRGQSGANVLTF. For the CDR3, the DNA is TGCGCCAGTCGTGGACAGTCTGGGGCCAACGTCCTGACTTTC.

V usage is TRBV5-4 and J usage is TRBJ2-6, with unresolved D. V lost 2 bases and J lost 3, with 18 bases in between. CDR3 length equals 18 residues. Looked up from germline, CDR1 is SGHNT and CDR2 is YYREEE (reference sequence). CDR3 region: CASSFKTTTIRGANVLTF. DNA for the CDR3: TGTGCCAGCAGCTTCAAGACCACAACGATTCGTGGGGCCAACGTCCTGACTTTC.

This sequence joins TRBV5-1 and TRBJ1-3; D might be TRBD1 (6 bases). Trimming cost V 3 bases and J 0 bases, with 13 bases left between them. The CDR3 loop spans 16 amino acids. Germline V gene data show CDR1 as SGHRS and CDR2 as YFSETQ. The CDR3 coding sequence is TGCGCCAGCAGCTCCGGACAGCCTGTCTCTGGAAACACCATATATTTT. It specifies CASSSGQPVSGNTIYF.

The chain couples TRBV28 to TRBJ2-3; weak D call: TRBD2 (6 bases). The germline V and J ends were trimmed by 5 bases and 1 base, with 10 bases remaining between them. The germline gives CDR1 MDHEN, CDR2 SYDVKM. This CDR3 has 14 amino acids. The CDR3 nucleotides are TGTGCCAGCAGTATTAGCGGAGGCACAGATACGCAGTATTTT. Amino acids: CASSISGGTDTQYF.

The genes are TRBV19 and TRBJ1-6; a weak D match, TRBD1 (6 bases). The V gene's germline CDR1 is LNHDA and CDR2 SQIVND (reference sequence). Trimming left V 4 bases short and J 13 bases short, with 14 bases between. The CDR3 has 13 amino acids. The CDR3 nucleotides are TGTGCCAGTAGTAACAGGGCCGATTGGCCCCTCCACTTT. Amino acids: CASSNRADWPLHF.

The genes are TRBV29-1 and TRBJ1-1; tentative D call: TRBD1 (5 bases). V lost 4 bases and J 0 bases, leaving 15 bases between the germline ends. This CDR3 region has 15 residues. The germline V gene encodes CDR1 SQVTM and CDR2 ANQGSEA. CDR3 DNA sequence: TGCAGCGTTGGTTCAGGGTGGGGGATGAACACTGAAGCTTTCTTT. Protein sequence: CSVGSGWGMNTEAFF.

The chain is built from TRBV28 and TRBJ1-1, with TRBD1 as a possible D gene (6 bases). Germline CDR1 MDHEN, CDR2 SYDVKM. Trimming removed 6 bases at V and 11 bases at J, with 19 bases between. The CDR3 is 13 residues long. The CDR3 DNA reads as TGTGCCAGCAGCCCAGGGGTGGGGGGACTTGCTTTCTTT. It translates to CASSPGVGGLAFF.

The V and J genes are TRBV13 and TRBJ1-3; D gene unclear. Germline lookup yields CDR1 PRHDT and CDR2 FYEKMQ (reference sequence). The CDR3 runs to 13 residues. Trimming stripped 2 bases from V and 0 bases from J, with 2 bases between. The CDR3, as DNA: TGTGCCAGCAGCTTAACCTCTGGAAACACCATATATTTT. Amino acids: CASSLTSGNTIYF.

The rearrangement uses TRBV2 and TRBJ1-2; TRBD1 is a possible D gene (5 bases). Germline V gives CDR1 SNHLY, CDR2 FYNNEI. CDR3 length: 15 amino acids. V gave up 3 bases and J gave up 3 bases, with 14 bases separating them. DNA for the CDR3: TGTGCCAGCAGTGAGGGGCAGGGAGGGGACTATGGCTACACCTTC. Amino acids: CASSEGQGGDYGYTF.

This clone has a single count. V and J are TRBV4-2 and TRBJ2-6; 9 nucleotides agree with TRBD1. V lost 4 bases, J lost 4 bases, and 11 bases stayed unmatched. CDR1 and CDR2 from the germline V gene are LGHNA and YNFKEQ. The CDR3 is 18 residues long. CDR3: CASSLYILQGAGANVLTF. The CDR3 DNA reads TGTGCCAGCAGCCTCTACATATTACAGGGGGCAGGGGCCAACGTCCTGACTTTC.

The rearrangement links TRBV6-5 to TRBJ1-1, with 9 nucleotides matching TRBD1. This CDR3 contains 13 residues. J lost 5 bases, V lost 6 bases, and 4 bases had no gene match. Germline lookup yields CDR1 MNHEY and CDR2 SVGAGI. The CDR3 region is CASRGQGKTEAFF. The CDR3 DNA sequence: TGTGCCAGCAGGGGACAGGGAAAGACTGAAGCTTTCTTT.

This rearrangement joins TRBV10-1 to TRBJ2-3, with 7 bases that match TRBD1. CDR3 length: 16 residues. With 3 bases clipped from V and 2 bases from J, the junction kept 8 bases outside the gene matches. Germline CDR1 WNHNN, CDR2 SYGVQD (reference sequence). The CDR3: CASSEDRDLPTDTQYF. Written as DNA, the CDR3 is TGCGCCAGCAGTGAAGACAGGGATCTCCCCACAGATACGCAGTATTTT.

The chain combines TRBV18 with TRBJ1-3; possibly TRBD1 for D (5 bases). The V end lost 0 bases, the J end lost 1 base, and 7 bases lay between the germline ends. The CDR3 runs to 15 residues. Germline V lookup: CDR1 KGHSH, CDR2 LQKENI. CDR3 in amino acids: CASSPPDRSGNTIYF. Here the CDR3 DNA reads TGTGCCAGCTCACCACCTGACAGATCTGGAAACACCATATATTTT.

V and J are TRBV6-6 and TRBJ2-7, with 7 nucleotides matching TRBD2. V dropped 6 bases and J dropped 2; count of bases not matched to a gene: 4. The V gene's germline CDR1 is MNHNY and CDR2 SVGAGI (reference sequence). The CDR3 has 13 residues. The DNA for the CDR3 is TGTGCCAGCAGGGAGCGGGGACCCTACGAGCAGTACTTC. Amino acids: CASRERGPYEQYF.

This chain connects TRBV6-6 to TRBJ2-7, with D perhaps being TRBD1 or TRBD2 (5 bases each). Between the trimmed V and J ends, which lost 0 bases and 3 bases, there was a span of 15 bases. The CDR3 totals 16 residues. Germline V gene sequence: CDR1 MNHNY, CDR2 SVGAGI (reference sequence). CDR3: CASSYSLFPGHYEQYF. CDR3 DNA sequence: TGTGCCAGCAGTTACTCACTGTTTCCGGGGCACTACGAGCAGTACTTC.

CDR3 sequence reads: CASSLRLIPETQYF. CDR3 coding DNA: TGTGCCAGCTCACTAAGACTGATCCCAGAGACCCAGTACTTC. The chain uses TRBV18 and TRBJ2-5; D is ambiguous. The V gene lost 4 bases and the J gene lost 4 bases, with 13 bases spanning the gap. CDR1 is KGHSH, CDR2 LQKENI, per germline. The CDR3 length is 14 residues.

A single count supports this clone. The chain recombines TRBV5-4 with TRBJ2-1; perhaps TRBD2 as D (5 bases). The germline V gene encodes CDR1 SGHNT and CDR2 YYREEE (reference sequence). The V end lost 4 bases, the J end lost 9 bases, and 14 bases lay between the germline ends. This CDR3 has 13 residues. Here the CDR3 DNA reads TGTGCCAGCAGCGACGGGAATCCTAGTGAGCAGTTCTTC. It encodes CASSDGNPSEQFF. Variable domain in full (rest from reference TRBV5-4 and TRBJ2-1): ETGVTQSPTHLIKTRGQQVTLRCSSQSGHNTVSWYQQALGQGPQFIFQYYREEENGRGNFPPRFSGLQFPNYSSELNVNALELDDSALYLCASSDGNPSEQFFGPGTRLTVL.

The chain carries TRBV5-1 and TRBJ2-3; D remains unclear. The germline V gene encodes CDR1 SGHRS and CDR2 YFSETQ. The V end lost 4 bases, the J end lost 4 bases, and 7 bases lay between the germline ends. CDR3 length: 12 residues. The CDR3 reads CASSKLADTQYF. DNA for the CDR3: TGCGCCAGCAGCAAACTTGCAGATACGCAGTATTTT.